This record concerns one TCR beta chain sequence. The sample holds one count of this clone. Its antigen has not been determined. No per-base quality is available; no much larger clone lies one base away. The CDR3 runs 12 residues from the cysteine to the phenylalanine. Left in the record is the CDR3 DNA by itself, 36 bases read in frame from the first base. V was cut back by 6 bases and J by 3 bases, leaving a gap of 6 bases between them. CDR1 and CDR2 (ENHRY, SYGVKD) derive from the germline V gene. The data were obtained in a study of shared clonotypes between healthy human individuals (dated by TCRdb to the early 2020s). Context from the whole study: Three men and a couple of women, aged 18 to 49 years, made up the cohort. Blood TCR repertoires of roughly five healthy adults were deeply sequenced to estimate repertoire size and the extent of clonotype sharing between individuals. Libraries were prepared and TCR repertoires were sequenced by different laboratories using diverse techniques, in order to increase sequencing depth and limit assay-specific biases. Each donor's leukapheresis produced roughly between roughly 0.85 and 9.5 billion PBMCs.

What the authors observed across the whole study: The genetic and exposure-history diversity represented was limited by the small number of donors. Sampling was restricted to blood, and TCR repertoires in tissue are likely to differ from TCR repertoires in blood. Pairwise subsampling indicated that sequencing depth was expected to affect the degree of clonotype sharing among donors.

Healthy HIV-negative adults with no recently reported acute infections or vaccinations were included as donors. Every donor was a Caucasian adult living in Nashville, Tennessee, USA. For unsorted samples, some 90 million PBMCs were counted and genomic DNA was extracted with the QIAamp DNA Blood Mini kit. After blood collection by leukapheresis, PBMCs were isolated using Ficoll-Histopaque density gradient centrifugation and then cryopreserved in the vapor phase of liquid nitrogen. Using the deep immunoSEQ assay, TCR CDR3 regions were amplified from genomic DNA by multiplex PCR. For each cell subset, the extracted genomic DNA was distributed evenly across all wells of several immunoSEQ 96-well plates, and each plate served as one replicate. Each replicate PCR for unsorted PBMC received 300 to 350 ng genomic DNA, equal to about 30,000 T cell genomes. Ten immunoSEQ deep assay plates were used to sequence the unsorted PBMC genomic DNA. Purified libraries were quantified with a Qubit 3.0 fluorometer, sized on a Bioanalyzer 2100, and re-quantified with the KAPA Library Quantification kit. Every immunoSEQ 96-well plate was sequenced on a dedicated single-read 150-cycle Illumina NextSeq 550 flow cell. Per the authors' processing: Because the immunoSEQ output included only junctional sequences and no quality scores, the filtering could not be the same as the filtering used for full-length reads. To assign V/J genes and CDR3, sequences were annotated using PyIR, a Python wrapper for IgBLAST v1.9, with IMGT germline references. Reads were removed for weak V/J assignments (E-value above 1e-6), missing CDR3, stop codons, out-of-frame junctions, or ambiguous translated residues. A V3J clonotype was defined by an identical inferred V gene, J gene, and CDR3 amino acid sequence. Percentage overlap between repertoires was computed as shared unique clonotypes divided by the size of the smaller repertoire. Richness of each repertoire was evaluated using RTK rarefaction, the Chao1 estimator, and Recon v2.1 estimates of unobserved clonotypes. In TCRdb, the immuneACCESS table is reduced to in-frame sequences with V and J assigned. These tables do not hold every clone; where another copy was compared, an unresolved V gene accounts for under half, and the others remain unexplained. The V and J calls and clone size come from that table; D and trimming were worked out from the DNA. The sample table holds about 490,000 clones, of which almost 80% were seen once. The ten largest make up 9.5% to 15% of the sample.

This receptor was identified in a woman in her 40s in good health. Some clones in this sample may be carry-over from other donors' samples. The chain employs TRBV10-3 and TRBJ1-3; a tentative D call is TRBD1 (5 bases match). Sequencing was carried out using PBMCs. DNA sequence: TGTGCCATCAGGGGGGATGGAAACACCATATATTTT. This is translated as CAIRGDGNTIYF.